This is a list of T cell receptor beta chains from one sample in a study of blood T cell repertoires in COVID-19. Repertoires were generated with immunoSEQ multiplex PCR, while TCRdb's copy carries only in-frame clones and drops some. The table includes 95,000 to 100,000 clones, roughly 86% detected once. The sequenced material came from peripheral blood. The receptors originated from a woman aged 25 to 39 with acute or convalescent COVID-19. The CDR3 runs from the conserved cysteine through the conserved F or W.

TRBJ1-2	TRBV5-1	CASSSGTGGNYGYTF
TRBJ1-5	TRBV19	CASSMAPYSNQPQHF
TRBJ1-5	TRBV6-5	CASSYLLGGPNQPQHF
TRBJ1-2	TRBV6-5	CASSYSGQTNYGYTF
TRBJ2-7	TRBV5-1	CASSLIAGSLYEQYF
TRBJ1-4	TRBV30	CAWSQLLDSLNEKLFF
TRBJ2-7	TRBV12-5	CASGLSPDRGRNEQYF
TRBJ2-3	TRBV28	CASSRQGKPDTQYF
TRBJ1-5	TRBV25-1	CASSHSNQPQHF
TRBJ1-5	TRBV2	CASSEWQGSQPQHF
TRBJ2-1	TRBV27	CASSLPPGGPSREQFF
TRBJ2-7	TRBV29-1	CSVEDRLAGLGEQYF
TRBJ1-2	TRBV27	CASSLGGYKHGYTF
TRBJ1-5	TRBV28	CASSLPGDTDYSNQPQHF
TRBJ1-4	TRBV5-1	CASSWGQGYNEKLFF
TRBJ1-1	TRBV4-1	CASSQPGGRGLLAAFF
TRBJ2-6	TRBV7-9	CASSPELTGMLSGANVLTF
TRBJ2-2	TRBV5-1	CASKTGTENTGELFF
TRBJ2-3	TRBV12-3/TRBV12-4	CASRGLAGDTQYF
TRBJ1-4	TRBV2	CATHYGTGRTNEKLFF
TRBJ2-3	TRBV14	CASSQVFSAWSTDTQYF
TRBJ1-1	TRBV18	CASSPAANTEAFF
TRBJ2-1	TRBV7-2	CASRQQGGLYNEQFF
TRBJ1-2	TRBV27	CASSPRQEVAMGYTF
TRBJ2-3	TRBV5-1	CASRSGGSSTDTQYF
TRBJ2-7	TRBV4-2	CASSQDGLAGDKTYEQYF
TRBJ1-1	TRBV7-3	CASSFGRNTEAFF
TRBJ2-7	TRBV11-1	CASSLGGVAYEQYF
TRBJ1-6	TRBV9	CASSVEGLPISPLHF